These 21 T cell receptor beta chains originate from one sample sequenced in a study of T cells in Graves' hyperthyroidism and ophthalmopathy. Regions amplified from RNA transcripts were the TCR beta CDR3 regions. First-round RT-PCR with HTBI primers amplified the TCR CDR3 region. TCRdb re-analysed the multiplex PCR reads in MiXCR, keeping a single row per CDR3 protein. The sample lists 600,000 to 650,000 distinct CDR3 sequences, 16% occurring once. Sequencing used blood. These receptors originate from a woman aged 25 to 39 with Graves' hyperthyroidism.

The chain recombines TRBV4-1 with TRBJ2-5, with a tentative D call TRBD2 (6 bases). Trimming took 0 bases from V and 4 from J, leaving 12 bases between them. Germline V lookup: CDR1 MGHRA, CDR2 YSYEKL. This CDR3 spans 15 amino acids. CDR3 bases: TGCGCCAGCAGCCAAGACGGGGGTGGCTTAGAGACCCAGTACTTC. Its translation: CASSQDGGGLETQYF.

Comment on this clonotype: A clone one base away is much larger, so this may be a read error. The chain couples TRBV6-2 or TRBV6-3 to TRBJ2-7; TRBD2 matches 7 bases. This CDR3 comprises 16 residues. Germline V CDR1 and CDR2: MNHEY, SVGEGT. DNA of the CDR3: TGTGCCAGCAATTACCGGTCTAGCGGAAACTCCTACGAGCAGTACTTC. Translation gives CASNYRSSGNSYEQYF.

The V and J genes are TRBV5-1 and TRBJ1-6; D uncertain. The CDR3 loop spans 13 amino acids. Germline lookup yields CDR1 SGHRS and CDR2 YFSETQ. V was cut by 1 base and J by 12 bases, with 11 bases left in between. In DNA, the CDR3 is TGCGCCAGCAGCTTGATGGGAGAGGGACCCCTCCACTTT. Amino acids: CASSLMGEGPLHF.

This sequence joins TRBV9 and TRBJ2-3, with no clear D. The CDR3 sequence is 16 residues long. CDR1 and CDR2 from the germline V gene are SGDLS and YYNGEE. Trimming cost V 4 bases and J 6 bases, with 21 bases left between them. The CDR3 is CASSNHGDMVSDTQYF. DNA of the CDR3: TGTGCCAGCAGCAACCACGGAGACATGGTTTCCGATACGCAGTATTTT.

This clonotype occurred many times. The V call is TRBV28, the J call TRBJ1-2, with unresolved D. The CDR3 has 14 amino acids. Germline V gene lookup returns CDR1 MDHEN and CDR2 SYDVKM. V lost 5 bases and J 0 bases, leaving 10 bases between the germline ends. The CDR3 is CASSTESSNYGYTF. The CDR3 DNA reads as TGTGCCAGCAGTACAGAATCATCTAACTATGGCTACACCTTC.

The sample holds one count of this clonotype. The rearrangement joins TRBV9 to TRBJ2-1; 8 nucleotides match TRBD2. This CDR3 is 16 amino acids long. Germline values: CDR1 SGDLS, CDR2 YYNGEE. Trimming took 2 bases from V and 1 from J; bases not matched to a gene: 5. The CDR3 sequence is CASSVFSGVSYNEQFF. CDR3 nucleotides: TGTGCCAGCAGCGTGTTTAGCGGGGTTTCCTACAATGAGCAGTTCTTC.

Many counts were recorded for this clonotype. V is TRBV20-1 and J is TRBJ1-5; no clear D. This CDR3 is built from 12 residues. CDR1 DFQATT and CDR2 SNEGSKA come from the germline V gene (reference sequence). V shed 3 bases and J shed 1 base, with 4 bases lying between them. The CDR3 DNA reads as TGCAGTGCTAGGTCCAGCAATCAGCCCCAGCATTTT. It translates to CSARSSNQPQHF.

In this sample, this clonotype turned up many times. V and J are TRBV7-2 and TRBJ1-1; D possibly corresponds to TRBD1 (5 bases). The germline gives CDR1 SGHTA, CDR2 FQGNSA. This CDR3 has 14 amino acids. The V end was cut by 6 bases, the J end by 1 base, with 12 bases between. CDR3 region: CASRPMGGNTEAFF. The CDR3 DNA sequence: TGTGCCAGCAGACCAATGGGGGGGAACACTGAAGCTTTCTTT.

This clonotype has a count of ten or more. This chain connects TRBV28 to TRBJ1-2, with 7 bases lining up with TRBD1. The CDR3 spans 15 residues. After removal of 1 base from V and 1 base from J, the junction contained 3 bases not matched to a gene. The germline V gene encodes CDR1 MDHEN and CDR2 SYDVKM. This chain's CDR3 is CASSLLAGGNYGYTF. In DNA form, the CDR3 reads TGTGCCAGCAGTTTATTGGCAGGGGGTAACTATGGCTACACCTTC.

This clonotype was counted a few times. The rearrangement uses TRBV9 and TRBJ2-7; a weak D match, TRBD1 (6 bases). Trimming pared 4 bases from V and 2 bases from J, leaving 16 bases between. Germline V gene sequence: CDR1 SGDLS, CDR2 YYNGEE. The CDR3 runs 15 residues. CDR3 nucleotides: TGTGCCAGCAGCCCGAGGGGGAATGCCGCCTACGAGCAGTACTTC. Its protein product is CASSPRGNAAYEQYF. Full variable domain (remainder filled in from reference TRBV9 and TRBJ2-7): DSGVTQTPKHLITATGQRVTLRCSPRSGDLSVYWYQQSLDQGLQFLIQYYNGEERAKGNILERFSAQQFPDLHSELNLSSLELGDSALYFCASSPRGNAAYEQYFGPGTRLTVT.

Ten or more counts support this clonotype. This chain uses TRBV2 with TRBJ1-4; tentatively, D is TRBD1 (5 bases). This CDR3 spans 15 amino acids. CDR1 is SNHLY, CDR2 FYNNEI, per germline. V was cut by 4 bases and J by 12 bases, with 21 bases left in between. The chain's CDR3 is CASSGAIRGRMELFF. CDR3 sequence (DNA): TGTGCCAGCAGTGGAGCTATTCGGGGCAGGATGGAACTGTTTTTT. The variable domain in full, with the rest retrieved from reference TRBV2 and TRBJ1-4, is EPEVTQTPSHQVTQMGQEVILRCVPISNHLYFYWYRQILGQKVEFLVSFYNNEISEKSEIFDDQFSVERPDGSNFTLKIRSTKLEDSAMYFCASSGAIRGRMELFFGSGTQLSVL.

In this sample, this clonotype turned up many times. V usage is TRBV5-1 and J usage is TRBJ2-1; 7 nucleotides align to TRBD1. In germline, CDR1 is SGHRS, CDR2 YFSETQ. CDR3 length: 15 residues. With 0 bases clipped from V and 7 bases from J, the junction kept 7 bases outside the gene matches. CDR3 protein: CASSLADREWNEQFF. DNA for the CDR3: TGCGCCAGCAGCTTGGCCGACAGGGAATGGAATGAGCAGTTCTTC.

The chain has TRBV20-1 and TRBJ1-3; unclear D gene. The length of the CDR3 is 13 residues. CDR1 and CDR2 from the germline V gene are DFQATT and SNEGSKA (reference sequence). The V and J ends lost 0 bases and 4 bases respectively, with 7 bases between them. CDR3 DNA sequence: TGCAGTGCTAGAGACACATTGGGAAACACCATATATTTT. This translates into CSARDTLGNTIYF.

In its sample, this clonotype was seen once. A single base separates this from a much larger clone, so it may be a read error. J is TRBJ2-5 and V is TRBV28; the D gene is possibly TRBD1 (5 bases). This CDR3 region has 12 residues. The V and J ends lost 7 bases and 7 bases respectively, with 13 bases between them. Germline CDR1 reads MDHEN; CDR2 reads SYDVKM. CDR3 bases: TGTGCCAGCAAGCAGGGCCAGGGGACCCAGTACTTC. This codes for CASKQGQGTQYF.

This chain uses TRBV7-2 with TRBJ2-1; D tentatively reads TRBD1 or TRBD2 (6 bases each). The V and J ends lost 4 bases and 0 bases respectively, with 16 bases between them. CDR1 SGHTA and CDR2 FQGNSA come from the germline V gene. The CDR3 runs to 17 residues. The chain's CDR3 is CASSSLRGGGSYNEQFF. CDR3 DNA: TGTGCCAGCAGCTCCCTTAGAGGGGGAGGCTCCTACAATGAGCAGTTCTTC.

The chain joins TRBV19 to TRBJ1-5, with TRBD1 as a possible D gene (6 bases). CDR1 is LNHDA, CDR2 SQIVND, per germline (reference sequence). The V and J ends lost 8 bases and 6 bases respectively, with 17 bases between them. CDR3 length equals 14 residues. DNA of the CDR3: TGTGCCAGTGCTCACAGGGTGTCGGCTCAGCCCCAGCATTTT. As protein: CASAHRVSAQPQHF. The full variable domain, with the rest looked up from reference TRBV19 and TRBJ1-5, is DGGITQSPKYLFRKEGQNVTLSCEQNLNHDAMYWYRQDPGQGLRLIYYSQIVNDFQKGDIAEGYSVSREKKESFPLTVTSAQKNPTAFYLCASAHRVSAQPQHFGDGTRLSIL.

This clonotype occurred many times. The rearrangement joins TRBV30 to TRBJ2-3; D could derive from TRBD1 or TRBD2 (5 bases each). The V end lost 0 bases, the J end lost 1 base, and 11 bases lay between the germline ends. Germline-derived CDR1 and CDR2 are GTSNPN and SVGIG (reference sequence). CDR3 size: 15 residues. The CDR3 nucleotides read TGTGCCTGGAGTGTGGGGGTGGTGGGCACAGATACGCAGTATTTT. Its protein product is CAWSVGVVGTDTQYF.

This clonotype was counted ten times or more. V usage is TRBV28 and J usage is TRBJ2-2, with a possible D match to TRBD1 (6 bases). The CDR3 has 16 amino acids. CDR1 and CDR2 (germline): MDHEN, SYDVKM. V lost 2 bases and J lost 1, with 11 bases in between. CDR3 sequence reads: CASSLTGYRNTGELFF. The CDR3 region has the DNA TGTGCCAGCAGTTTAACAGGGTATCGGAACACCGGGGAGCTGTTTTTT.

This chain joins TRBV20-1 and TRBJ2-3; TRBD1 agrees at 8 bases. The V gene's germline CDR1 is DFQATT and CDR2 SNEGSKA (reference sequence). The trim removed 0 bases at V and 1 base at J, leaving 6 bases unmatched. This CDR3 has 16 residues. The DNA for the CDR3 is TGCAGTGCTAGAGATCTAGCGACAGGGGGCACAGATACGCAGTATTTT. This codes for CSARDLATGGTDTQYF.

The chain recombines TRBV7-2 with TRBJ2-5; TRBD2 might be the D (5 bases). The V and J ends lost 2 bases and 5 bases respectively, with 15 bases between them. The germline CDR1 and CDR2 sequences are SGHTA and FQGNSA. The CDR3 consists of 15 residues. The CDR3 region has the DNA TGTGCCAGCAGCTTAAGTCGGGGAGCAGGCGAGACCCAGTACTTC. This sequence encodes CASSLSRGAGETQYF.

The chain links TRBV5-8 to TRBJ1-1; TRBD1 might be the D (6 bases). The CDR3 extends over 11 amino acids. Germline CDR1 is SGHTS and CDR2 is YDEGEE. Deletions cut 4 bases from V and 6 bases from J, with 7 bases between. CDR3 sequence: CASSGGPEAFF. In nucleotides, the CDR3 is TGTGCCAGCAGCGGGGGCCCTGAAGCTTTCTTT.